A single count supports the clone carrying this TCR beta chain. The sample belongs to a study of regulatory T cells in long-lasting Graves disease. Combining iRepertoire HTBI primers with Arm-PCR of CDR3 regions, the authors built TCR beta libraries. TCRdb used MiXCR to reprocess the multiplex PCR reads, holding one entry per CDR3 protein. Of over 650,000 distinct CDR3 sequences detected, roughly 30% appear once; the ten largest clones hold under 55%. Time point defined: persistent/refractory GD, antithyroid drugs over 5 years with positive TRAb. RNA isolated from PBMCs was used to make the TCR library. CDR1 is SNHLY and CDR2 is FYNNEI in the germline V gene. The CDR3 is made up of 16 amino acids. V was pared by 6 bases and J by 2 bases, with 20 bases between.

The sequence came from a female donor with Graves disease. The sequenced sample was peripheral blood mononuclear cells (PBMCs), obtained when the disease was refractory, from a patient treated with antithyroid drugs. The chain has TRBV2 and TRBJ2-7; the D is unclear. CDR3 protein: CASSPLPNDRAYEQYF. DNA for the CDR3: TGTGCCAGCAGCCCGCTCCCTAATGACCGCGCCTACGAGCAGTACTTC.